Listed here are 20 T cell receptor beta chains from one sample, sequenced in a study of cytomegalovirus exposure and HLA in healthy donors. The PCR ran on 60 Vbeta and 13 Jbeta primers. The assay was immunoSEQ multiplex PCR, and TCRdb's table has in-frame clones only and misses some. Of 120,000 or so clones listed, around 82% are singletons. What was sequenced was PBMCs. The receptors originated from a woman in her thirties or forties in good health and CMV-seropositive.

This CDR3 is CASSGHKGTYEQYF. CDR3 sequence (DNA): TGTGCCAGCAGTGGACATAAGGGGACCTACGAGCAGTACTTC. This sequence joins TRBV2 and TRBJ2-7, with a tentative D call TRBD1 (5 bases). The CDR3 contains 14 residues. Germline assignment: CDR1 SNHLY and CDR2 FYNNEI. V was trimmed by 4 bases and J by 2 bases, leaving 12 bases between them.

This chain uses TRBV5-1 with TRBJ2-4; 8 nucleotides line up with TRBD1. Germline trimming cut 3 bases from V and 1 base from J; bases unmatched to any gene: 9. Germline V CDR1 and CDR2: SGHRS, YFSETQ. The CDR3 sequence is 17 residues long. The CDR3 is CASSSVGRGLAKNIQYF. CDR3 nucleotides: TGCGCCAGCAGCTCGGTGGGCAGGGGGCTTGCCAAAAACATTCAGTACTTC.

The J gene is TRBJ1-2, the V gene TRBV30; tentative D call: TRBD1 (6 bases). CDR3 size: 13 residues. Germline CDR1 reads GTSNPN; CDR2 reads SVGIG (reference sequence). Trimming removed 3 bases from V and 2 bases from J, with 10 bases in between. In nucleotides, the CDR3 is TGTGCCTGGAGGACAGGAGAGAACTATGGCTACACCTTC. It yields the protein CAWRTGENYGYTF.

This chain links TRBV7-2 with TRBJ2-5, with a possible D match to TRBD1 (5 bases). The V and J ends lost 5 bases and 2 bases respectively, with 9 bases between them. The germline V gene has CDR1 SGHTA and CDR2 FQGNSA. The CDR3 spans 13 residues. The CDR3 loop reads CASSPRQQETQYF. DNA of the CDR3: TGTGCCAGCAGCCCGCGACAGCAAGAGACCCAGTACTTC.

The CDR3 sequence is CASSPGSFGETQYF. CDR3 coding DNA: TGTGCCAGCAGTCCAGGGTCATTTGGGGAGACCCAGTACTTC. The chain combines TRBV28 with TRBJ2-5, with D possibly matching TRBD1 (5 bases). This CDR3 spans 14 amino acids. The germline V gene has CDR1 MDHEN and CDR2 SYDVKM. Trimming took off 5 bases at V and 5 bases at J, with 15 bases between the two ends.

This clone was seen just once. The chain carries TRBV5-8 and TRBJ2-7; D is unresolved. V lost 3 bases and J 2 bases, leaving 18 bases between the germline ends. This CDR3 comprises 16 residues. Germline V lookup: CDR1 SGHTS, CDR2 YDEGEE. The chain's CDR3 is CASSYPPWRMAYEQYF. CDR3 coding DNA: TGTGCCAGCAGCTACCCCCCCTGGAGAATGGCCTACGAGCAGTACTTC.

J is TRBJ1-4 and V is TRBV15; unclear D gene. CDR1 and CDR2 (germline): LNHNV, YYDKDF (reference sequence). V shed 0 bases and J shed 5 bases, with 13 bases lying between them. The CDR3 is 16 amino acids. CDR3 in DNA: TGTGCCACCAGCAGAGATGCGGTCGGAAAGAATGAAAAACTGTTTTTT. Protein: CATSRDAVGKNEKLFF. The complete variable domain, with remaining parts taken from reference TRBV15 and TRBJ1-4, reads DAMVIQNPRYQVTQFGKPVTLSCSQTLNHNVMYWYQQKSSQAPKLLFHYYDKDFNNEADTPDNFQSRRPNTSFCFLDIRSPGLGDTAMYLCATSRDAVGKNEKLFFGSGTQLSVL.

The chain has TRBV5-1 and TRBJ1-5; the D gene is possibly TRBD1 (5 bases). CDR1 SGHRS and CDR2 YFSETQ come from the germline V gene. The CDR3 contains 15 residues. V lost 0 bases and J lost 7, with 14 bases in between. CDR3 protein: CASSLGWGEGQPQHF. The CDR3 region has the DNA TGCGCCAGCAGCTTGGGTTGGGGGGAGGGACAGCCCCAGCATTTT.

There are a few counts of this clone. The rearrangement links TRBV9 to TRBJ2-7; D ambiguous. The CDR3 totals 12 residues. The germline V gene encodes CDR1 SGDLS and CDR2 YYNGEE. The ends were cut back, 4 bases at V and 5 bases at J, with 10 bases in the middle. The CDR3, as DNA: TGTGCCAGCAGCAGTTGGAGCGACGAGCAGTACTTC. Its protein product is CASSSWSDEQYF. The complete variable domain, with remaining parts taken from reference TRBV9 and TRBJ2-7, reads DSGVTQTPKHLITATGQRVTLRCSPRSGDLSVYWYQQSLDQGLQFLIQYYNGEERAKGNILERFSAQQFPDLHSELNLSSLELGDSALYFCASSSWSDEQYFGPGTRLTVT.

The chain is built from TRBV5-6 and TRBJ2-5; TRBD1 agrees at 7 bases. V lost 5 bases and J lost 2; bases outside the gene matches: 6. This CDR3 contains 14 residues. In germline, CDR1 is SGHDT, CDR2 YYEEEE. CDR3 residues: CASRKTGAQETQYF. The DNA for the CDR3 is TGTGCCAGCAGGAAAACAGGGGCACAAGAGACCCAGTACTTC.

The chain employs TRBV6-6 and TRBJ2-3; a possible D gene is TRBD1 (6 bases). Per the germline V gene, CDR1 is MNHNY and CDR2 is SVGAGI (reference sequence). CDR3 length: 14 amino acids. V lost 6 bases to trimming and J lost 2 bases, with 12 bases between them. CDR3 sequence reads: CASRSRDNTDTQYF. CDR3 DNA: TGTGCCAGCAGATCTCGGGACAACACAGATACGCAGTATTTT.

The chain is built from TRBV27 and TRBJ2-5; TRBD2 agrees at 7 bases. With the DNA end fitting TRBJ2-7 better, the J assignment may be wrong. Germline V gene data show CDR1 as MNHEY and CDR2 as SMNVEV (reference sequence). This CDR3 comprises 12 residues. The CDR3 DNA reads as TGTGCCAGCAGTCGGACTAGCTACGAGCAGTACTTC. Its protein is CASSRTSYEQYF.

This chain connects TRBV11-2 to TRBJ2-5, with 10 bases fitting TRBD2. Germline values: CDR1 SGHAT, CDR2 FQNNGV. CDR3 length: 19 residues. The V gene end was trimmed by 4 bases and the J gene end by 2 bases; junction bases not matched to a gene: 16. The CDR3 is CASSSRTSGTQLIQETQYF. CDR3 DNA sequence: TGTGCCAGCAGCTCACGGACTAGCGGAACCCAACTGATACAAGAGACCCAGTACTTC.

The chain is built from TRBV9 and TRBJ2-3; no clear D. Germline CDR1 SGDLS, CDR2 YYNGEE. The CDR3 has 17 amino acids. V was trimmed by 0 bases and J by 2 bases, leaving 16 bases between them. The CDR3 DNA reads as TGTGCCAGCAGCGTAGCTACATCCGGGTCATTCACAGATACGCAGTATTTT. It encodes CASSVATSGSFTDTQYF.

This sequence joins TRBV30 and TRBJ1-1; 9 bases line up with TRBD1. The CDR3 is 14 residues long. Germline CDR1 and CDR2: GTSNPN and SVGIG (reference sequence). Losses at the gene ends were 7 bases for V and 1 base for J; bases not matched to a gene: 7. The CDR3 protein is CAYRGRWTNTEAFF. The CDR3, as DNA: TGTGCCTACAGGGGGCGGTGGACGAACACTGAAGCTTTCTTT.

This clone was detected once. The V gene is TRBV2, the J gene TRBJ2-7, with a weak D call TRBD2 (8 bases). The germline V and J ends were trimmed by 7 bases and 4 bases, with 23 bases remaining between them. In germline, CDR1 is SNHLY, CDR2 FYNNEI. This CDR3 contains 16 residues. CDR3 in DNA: TGTGCCAGCATGGAACGGGAGGGACAGAAAAAATACGAGCAGTACTTC. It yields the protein CASMEREGQKKYEQYF.

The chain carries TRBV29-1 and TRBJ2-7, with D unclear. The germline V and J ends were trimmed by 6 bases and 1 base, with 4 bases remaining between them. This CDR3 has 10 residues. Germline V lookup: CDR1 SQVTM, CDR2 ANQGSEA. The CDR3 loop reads CSVLSYEQYF. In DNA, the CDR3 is TGCAGCGTATTATCCTACGAGCAGTACTTC.

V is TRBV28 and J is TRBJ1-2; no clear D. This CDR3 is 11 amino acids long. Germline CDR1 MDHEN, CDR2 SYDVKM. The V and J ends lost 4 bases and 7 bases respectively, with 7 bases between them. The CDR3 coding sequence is TGTGCCAGCAGTTACCTAAGTGGCTACACCTTC. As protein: CASSYLSGYTF.

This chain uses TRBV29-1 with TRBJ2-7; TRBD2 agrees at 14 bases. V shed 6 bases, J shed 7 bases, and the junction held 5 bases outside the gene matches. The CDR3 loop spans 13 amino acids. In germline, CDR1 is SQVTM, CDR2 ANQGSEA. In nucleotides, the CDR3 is TGCAGCGTCCGGACTAGCGGGAGGCATGAGCAGTACTTC. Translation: CSVRTSGRHEQYF.

The CDR3: CASSIRPDFSGGETQYF. The CDR3 DNA reads TGTGCCAGTAGTATCCGACCAGACTTTTCGGGTGGGGAGACCCAGTACTTC. The gene calls are TRBV19 and TRBJ2-5; no definite D call. Germline CDR1 and CDR2: LNHDA and SQIVND (reference sequence). V lost 3 bases, J lost 5 bases, and 22 bases lay in between. The CDR3 covers 17 residues.